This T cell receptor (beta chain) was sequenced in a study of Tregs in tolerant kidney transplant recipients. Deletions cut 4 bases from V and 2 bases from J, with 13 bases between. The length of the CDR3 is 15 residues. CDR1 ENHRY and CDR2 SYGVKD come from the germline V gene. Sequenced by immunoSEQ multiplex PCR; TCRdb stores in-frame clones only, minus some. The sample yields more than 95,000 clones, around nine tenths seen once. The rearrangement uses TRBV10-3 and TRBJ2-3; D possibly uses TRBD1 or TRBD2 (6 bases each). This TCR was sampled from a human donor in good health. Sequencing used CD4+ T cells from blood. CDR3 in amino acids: CAISARGAATDTQYF. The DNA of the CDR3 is TGTGCCATCAGTGCAAGGGGGGCCGCCACAGATACGCAGTATTTT.